Shown below are 30 T cell receptor beta chains from a single sample sequenced in a study of cytomegalovirus exposure and HLA in healthy donors. The PCR ran on 60 Vbeta and 13 Jbeta primers. The method was immunoSEQ multiplex PCR; TCRdb's version includes in-frame clones alone and lacks a portion of them. The sample has roughly 120,000 clones; 8% to 10% are singletons. Sequenced input: PBMCs. These receptor sequences come from a man between 25 and 39 years old in good health and CMV-seronegative.

The rearrangement links TRBV7-2 to TRBJ2-3, with 7 bases identical to TRBD2. CDR1 SGHTA and CDR2 FQGNSA come from the germline V gene. Trimming cost V 5 bases and J 1 base; bases outside gene matches: 12. This CDR3 is built from 17 residues. The CDR3 DNA is TGTGCCAGCAGCCCACGGCATACTCGGGGGGGCACAGATACGCAGTATTTT. This translates into CASSPRHTRGGTDTQYF.

This clone was seen repeatedly, ten times or more. V and J are TRBV7-2 and TRBJ1-2, with D perhaps TRBD1 (5 bases). The CDR3 has 15 amino acids. Germline CDR1 is SGHTA and CDR2 is FQGNSA. V was clipped by 3 bases and J by 4 bases, with 15 bases between them. As DNA, the CDR3 is TGTGCCAGCAGCTTTGACGGGGGACGGGGCTATGGCTACACCTTC. Amino acids: CASSFDGGRGYGYTF.

In this sample, this clone turned up a few times. The chain joins TRBV5-6 to TRBJ2-5; TRBD2 matches at 7 bases. The germline CDR1 and CDR2 sequences are SGHDT and YYEEEE. V dropped 4 bases and J dropped 5; count of bases not matched to a gene: 8. The length of the CDR3 is 14 residues. DNA for the CDR3: TGTGCCAGCAGCCCGGGAAGCGGGATGGAGACCCAGTACTTC. Protein product: CASSPGSGMETQYF. Full variable domain (outside the CDR3, taken from reference TRBV5-6 and TRBJ2-5): DAGVTQSPTHLIKTRGQQVTLRCSPKSGHDTVSWYQQALGQGPQFIFQYYEEEERQRGNFPDRFSGHQFPNYSSELNVNALLLGDSALYLCASSPGSGMETQYFGPGTRLLVL.

This clone was found a few times. The chain employs TRBV2 and TRBJ2-5; possible D gene TRBD1, 6 bases. Looked up from germline, CDR1 is SNHLY and CDR2 is FYNNEI. V lost 10 bases and J lost 5, with 29 bases in between. There are 17 residues in the CDR3. Written as DNA, the CDR3 is TGTGCCACGACAAACCCCCTGACAGGAAAGGAGTGGGAGACCCAGTACTTC. Translating gives CATTNPLTGKEWETQYF.

This clone was counted only a few times. This chain connects TRBV7-2 to TRBJ1-6, with D unresolved. V was clipped by 1 base and J by 6 bases, with 10 bases between them. Germline lookup yields CDR1 SGHTA and CDR2 FQGNSA. The CDR3 has 15 amino acids. The CDR3 region is CASSLGWSSNSPLHF. CDR3 bases: TGTGCCAGCAGCTTAGGATGGAGCTCTAATTCACCCCTCCACTTT.

The gene calls are TRBV28 and TRBJ1-1; possible D gene TRBD1, 6 bases. Looked up from germline, CDR1 is MDHEN and CDR2 is SYDVKM. The V and J ends lost 6 bases and 1 base respectively, with 15 bases between them. This CDR3 comprises 15 residues. The CDR3 is CASRGGAKGNTEAFF. Written as DNA, the CDR3 is TGTGCCAGCAGGGGGGGGGCCAAGGGGAACACTGAAGCTTTCTTT.

The V gene is TRBV20-1, the J gene TRBJ2-1; D gene uncertain. CDR3 size: 11 residues. The germline CDR1 and CDR2 sequences are DFQATT and SNEGSKA (reference sequence). Trimming removed 3 bases at V and 7 bases at J, with 7 bases between. CDR3 bases: TGCAGTGCTAGTTCTGAGAATGAGCAGTTCTTC. As protein: CSASSENEQFF.

This clone showed up just a few times. This sequence joins TRBV28 and TRBJ1-2; D call uncertain. From germline, CDR1 is MDHEN and CDR2 SYDVKM. The V gene lost 4 bases and the J gene lost 5 bases, with 8 bases spanning the gap. CDR3 size: 12 residues. CDR3 residues: CASSSEYYGYTF. The CDR3 DNA sequence: TGTGCCAGCAGTTCGGAGTATTATGGCTACACCTTC.

V usage is TRBV30 and J usage is TRBJ2-5, with 7 bases matching TRBD2. The CDR3 is 16 residues long. V shed 2 bases and J 5 bases; nucleotides not matched to a gene: 14. Germline values: CDR1 GTSNPN, CDR2 SVGIG (reference sequence). CDR3 region: CAWSSGRGTQLETQYF. Written as DNA, the CDR3 is TGTGCCTGGAGTTCAGGGAGGGGAACGCAGCTGGAGACCCAGTACTTC.

V usage is TRBV6-1 and J usage is TRBJ2-3; 9 bases map to TRBD2. This CDR3 has 15 amino acids. Germline-derived CDR1 and CDR2 are MNHNS and SASEGT. The V gene end was trimmed by 6 bases and the J gene end by 1 base; junction bases not matched to a gene: 5. This chain's CDR3 is CASRPRTSGTDTQYF. The DNA of the CDR3 is TGTGCCAGCAGACCGAGGACTAGCGGCACAGATACGCAGTATTTT.

With respect to this clone: Distinct nucleotide sequences in the sample also encode this CDR3. The chain combines TRBV10-2 with TRBJ1-1; D perhaps matches TRBD1 (5 bases). This CDR3 contains 13 residues. Germline V gene sequence: CDR1 WSHSY, CDR2 SAAADI. V dropped 6 bases and J dropped 2 bases, with 10 bases sitting between them. CDR3 loop: CASSGRGNTEAFF. The CDR3 DNA sequence: TGCGCCAGCAGCGGGAGGGGAAACACTGAAGCTTTCTTT.

The chain is built from TRBV5-1 and TRBJ2-1, with TRBD2 identical over 10 bases. The ends lost 5 bases at V and 10 bases at J; junction bases unmatched: 6. This CDR3 has 13 amino acids. CDR1 is SGHRS and CDR2 is YFSETQ in the germline V gene. The CDR3 loop reads CASRAGGAKEQFF. The CDR3 DNA reads TGCGCCAGCAGAGCGGGAGGGGCCAAGGAGCAGTTCTTC.

The V and J genes are TRBV6-4 and TRBJ2-5; a weak D match, TRBD1 (6 bases). Germline V lookup: CDR1 MRHNA, CDR2 SNTAGT. The CDR3 length is 15 residues. Trimming removed 5 bases from V and 5 bases from J, with 18 bases in between. CDR3 region: CASSPKQGLGETQYF. For the CDR3, the DNA is TGTGCCAGCAGTCCCAAACAGGGCTTGGGGGAGACCCAGTACTTC.

This clone was seen only a few times. The chain links TRBV28 to TRBJ1-2, with D unclear. The CDR3 loop spans 13 amino acids. Looked up from germline, CDR1 is MDHEN and CDR2 is SYDVKM. V was pared by 7 bases and J by 4 bases, with 13 bases between. CDR3 sequence: CASNIRPGYGYTF. CDR3 nucleotides: TGTGCCAGCAACATTAGGCCGGGCTATGGCTACACCTTC.

This chain connects TRBV19 to TRBJ1-3, with D maybe TRBD1 (5 bases). The germline V gene encodes CDR1 LNHDA and CDR2 SQIVND (reference sequence). The CDR3 totals 16 residues. V was clipped by 5 bases and J by 2 bases, with 16 bases between them. This CDR3 is CASSSTGLRTGNTIYF. The CDR3 bases are TGTGCCAGTAGTTCCACGGGACTAAGGACTGGAAACACCATATATTTT.

The J gene is TRBJ1-1, the V gene TRBV4-1; TRBD1 is a possible D gene (6 bases). Trimming removed 4 bases from V and 1 base from J, with 13 bases in between. The CDR3 is 15 residues long. In germline, CDR1 is MGHRA, CDR2 YSYEKL. CDR3 amino acids: CASSRRTETNTEAFF. The CDR3 DNA sequence: TGCGCCAGCAGCCGCAGGACAGAGACGAACACTGAAGCTTTCTTT.

This clone was detected only a few times. The chain employs TRBV7-9 and TRBJ2-7, with D maybe TRBD2 (6 bases). V was cut by 1 base and J by 5 bases, with 15 bases left in between. Germline values: CDR1 SEHNR, CDR2 FQNEAQ (reference sequence). The CDR3 runs 15 residues. The CDR3 nucleotides read TGTGCCAGCAGCTTAGTGACGCGGGGTCCCCACGAGCAGTACTTC. This sequence encodes CASSLVTRGPHEQYF.

This chain connects TRBV27 to TRBJ1-5; D unresolved. Trimming shortened V by 7 bases and J by 7 bases, and 17 bases separated the two germline ends. The CDR3 loop spans 14 amino acids. Germline assignment: CDR1 MNHEY and CDR2 SMNVEV (reference sequence). The CDR3 region is CASTPRGSGQPQHF. As DNA, the CDR3 is TGTGCCAGCACCCCTCGAGGGTCAGGACAGCCCCAGCATTTT.

V and J are TRBV5-1 and TRBJ2-6, with a possible D match to TRBD1 (6 bases). The CDR3 runs 16 residues. Germline loops: CDR1 SGHRS, CDR2 YFSETQ. Trimming took 0 bases from V and 2 from J, leaving 9 bases between them. CDR3 region: CASSLARGAGANVLTF. CDR3 DNA sequence: TGCGCCAGCAGCTTGGCCAGGGGAGCTGGGGCCAACGTCCTGACTTTC.

This clone was detected only a few times. This rearrangement joins TRBV19 to TRBJ2-1, with TRBD2 matching over 10 bases. J lost 11 bases, V lost 4 bases, and 11 bases had no gene match. The CDR3 runs 15 residues. Germline V CDR1 and CDR2: LNHDA, SQIVND (reference sequence). The CDR3, as DNA: TGTGCCAGTAGTAAGGAGCGGGAGGGCCGTAGGCAGCAGTTCTTC. This codes for CASSKEREGRRQQFF.

V usage is TRBV7-9 and J usage is TRBJ2-7; D call uncertain. This CDR3 contains 14 residues. The ends were cut back, 4 bases at V and 8 bases at J, with 18 bases in the middle. Germline CDR1 and CDR2: SEHNR and FQNEAQ (reference sequence). The CDR3 nucleotides are TGTGCCAGCAGCTCCCGTGGGCAGCTTCATCAGCAGTACTTC. Its translation: CASSSRGQLHQQYF. The complete variable domain, with remaining parts taken from reference TRBV7-9 and TRBJ2-7, reads DTGVSQNPRHKITKRGQNVTFRCDPISEHNRLYWYRQTLGQGPEFLTYFQNEAQLEKSRLLSDRFSAERPKGSFSTLEIQRTEQGDSAMYLCASSSRGQLHQQYFGPGTRLTVT.

This clone occurred a few times. This chain uses TRBV15 with TRBJ1-1; 8 positions match TRBD1. The CDR3 length is 12 residues. CDR1 and CDR2 (germline): LNHNV, YYDKDF (reference sequence). With 0 bases clipped from V and 11 bases from J, the junction kept 2 bases outside the gene matches. The CDR3 spells CATSRDQGAAFF. The CDR3 DNA sequence: TGTGCCACCAGCAGAGATCAGGGGGCTGCTTTCTTT. The whole variable domain, filled in from reference TRBV15 and TRBJ1-1, reads DAMVIQNPRYQVTQFGKPVTLSCSQTLNHNVMYWYQQKSSQAPKLLFHYYDKDFNNEADTPDNFQSRRPNTSFCFLDIRSPGLGDTAMYLCATSRDQGAAFFGQGTRLTVV.

In its sample, this clone was seen a few times. V is TRBV9 and J is TRBJ2-7, with D tentatively TRBD1 (5 bases). Germline CDR1 SGDLS, CDR2 YYNGEE. Deletions cut 0 bases from V and 1 base from J, with 11 bases between. This CDR3 contains 15 residues. The CDR3 DNA sequence: TGTGCCAGCAGCGTAGGGGGAACAGGTTCCTACGAGCAGTACTTC. It encodes CASSVGGTGSYEQYF. Based on the CDR3 plus reference TRBV9 and TRBJ2-7, the full variable domain is DSGVTQTPKHLITATGQRVTLRCSPRSGDLSVYWYQQSLDQGLQFLIQYYNGEERAKGNILERFSAQQFPDLHSELNLSSLELGDSALYFCASSVGGTGSYEQYFGPGTRLTVT.

The V gene is TRBV27, the J gene TRBJ2-7, with D tentatively TRBD1 (5 bases). V lost 1 base to trimming and J lost 9 bases, with 13 bases between them. CDR3 length: 13 amino acids. Per the germline V gene, CDR1 is MNHEY and CDR2 is SMNVEV (reference sequence). The CDR3 protein is CASSLYQGTGQYV. Written as DNA, the CDR3 is TGTGCCAGCAGTTTATATCAGGGTACCGGGCAGTACGTC.

In this sample, this clone turned up once. V gene TRBV11-3 combines with J gene TRBJ2-7; 8 bases agree with TRBD2. The CDR3 runs 14 residues. CDR1 SGHNT and CDR2 YENEEA come from the germline V gene. V gave up 1 base and J gave up 5 bases; unmatched junction bases: 4. CDR3 DNA sequence: TGTGCCAGCAGCTTAGGAAGCGGGAGAAACGAGCAGTACTTC. Its protein is CASSLGSGRNEQYF.

The chain carries TRBV10-1 and TRBJ2-3; D is uncertain. The V gene's germline CDR1 is WNHNN and CDR2 SYGVQD (reference sequence). V was pared by 4 bases and J by 2 bases, with 13 bases between. The CDR3 runs to 15 residues. Here the CDR3 DNA reads TGCGCCAGCAGTGTGGCCCAGGTCCCCACAGATACGCAGTATTTT. Its translation is CASSVAQVPTDTQYF.

This chain uses TRBV4-3 with TRBJ2-7; D possibly corresponds to TRBD1 (6 bases). Germline V lookup: CDR1 LGHNA, CDR2 YSLEER. This CDR3 comprises 14 residues. Trimming removed 0 bases at V and 3 bases at J, with 9 bases between. CDR3 nucleotides: TGCGCCAGCAGCCAAGATGAGGACAGCTACGAGCAGTACTTC. Residues: CASSQDEDSYEQYF.

The chain combines TRBV5-1 with TRBJ2-3, with 14 bases identical to TRBD2. The CDR3 length is 18 residues. V lost 4 bases and J lost 0; bases outside the gene matches: 7. CDR1 and CDR2 (germline): SGHRS, YFSETQ. The CDR3: CASSLGTSGRTSTDTQYF. DNA of the CDR3: TGCGCCAGCAGCCTCGGGACTAGCGGGAGAACAAGCACAGATACGCAGTATTTT.

This clone was picked up a small number of times. V and J are TRBV25-1 and TRBJ2-1; 8 bases fit TRBD2. The CDR3 loop spans 16 amino acids. Unmatched junction bases numbered 6, after V lost 3 bases and J lost 2 bases. CDR1 is MGHDK and CDR2 is SYGVNS in the germline V gene. The CDR3 loop reads CASSDNIAGTYNEQFF. In DNA, the CDR3 is TGTGCCAGCAGTGACAACATAGCGGGGACCTACAATGAGCAGTTCTTC.

This clone was observed a handful of times. The chain links TRBV10-2 to TRBJ1-3, with 7 bases identical to TRBD1. Per the germline V gene, CDR1 is WSHSY and CDR2 is SAAADI. Trimming took 0 bases from V and 4 from J; bases not matched to a gene: 6. This CDR3 comprises 16 residues. CDR3 sequence reads: CASSESYRGRGNTIYF. The DNA for the CDR3 is TGCGCCAGCAGTGAGTCCTACAGGGGCCGCGGAAACACCATATATTTT.